What follows are 20 T cell receptor beta chains derived from one specimen sequenced in a study of blood T cell repertoires in COVID-19. Profiling relied on immunoSEQ multiplex PCR, and the TCRdb table lists in-frame clones only, not all of them. This table has approximately 140,000 clones, around 86% appearing once. The sequencing sample was made of peripheral blood. All receptors come from a human donor in a cohort sampled during active COVID-19.

The table lists this clone with a few counts. V gene TRBV5-1 combines with J gene TRBJ2-7, with 7 bases fitting TRBD1. The J segment lost 3 bases and the V segment lost 9 bases, leaving 12 bases of the junction unmatched. The germline V gene has CDR1 SGHRS and CDR2 YFSETQ. The CDR3 sequence is 14 residues long. This chain's CDR3 is CATQLQGTCYEQYF. CDR3 sequence (DNA): TGCGCCACACAATTACAGGGGACCTGCTACGAGCAGTACTTC.

J is TRBJ2-1 and V is TRBV5-4; the match to TRBD2 covers 9 bases. Germline V gene lookup returns CDR1 SGHNT and CDR2 YYREEE (reference sequence). Trimming removed 0 bases from V and 4 bases from J; junction bases left unmatched: 8. This CDR3 has 17 amino acids. In DNA form, the CDR3 reads TGTGCCAGCAGCTTGGGAATATCTAGCGGGATATACAATGAGCAGTTCTTC. This codes for CASSLGISSGIYNEQFF.

Only one count was recorded for this clone. In the same sample, other DNA sequences code for this CDR3. This chain joins TRBV7-2 and TRBJ1-5; 8 bases are shared with TRBD1. With 5 bases clipped from V and 4 bases from J, the junction kept 4 bases outside the gene matches. Germline V CDR1 and CDR2: SGHTA, FQGNSA. This CDR3 has 14 residues. The CDR3: CASSPRTGNQPQHF. CDR3 in DNA: TGTGCCAGCAGCCCCAGGACAGGGAATCAGCCCCAGCATTTT.

The J gene is TRBJ2-5, the V gene TRBV5-1; the D is unclear. The V end lost 6 bases, the J end lost 1 base, and 10 bases lay between the germline ends. The CDR3 spans 13 residues. In germline, CDR1 is SGHRS, CDR2 YFSETQ. DNA of the CDR3: TGCGCCAGCAACCGACAACCCCAAGAGACCCAGTACTTC. It codes for CASNRQPQETQYF. Filled out from reference TRBV5-1 and TRBJ2-5, the complete variable domain reads KAGVTQTPRYLIKTRGQQVTLSCSPISGHRSVSWYQQTPGQGLQFLFEYFSETQRNKGNFPGRFSGRQFSNSRSEMNVSTLELGDSALYLCASNRQPQETQYFGPGTRLLVL.

This clone was observed once. The chain has TRBV4-2 and TRBJ2-7, with 7 bases aligning to TRBD1. Germline V gene sequence: CDR1 LGHNA, CDR2 YNFKEQ. The CDR3 spans 16 residues. V gave up 1 base and J gave up 2 bases; unmatched junction bases: 8. The CDR3 reads CASSQAVSTGAYEQYF. CDR3 DNA sequence: TGTGCCAGCAGCCAAGCGGTCAGTACAGGGGCCTACGAGCAGTACTTC.

The V call is TRBV9, the J call TRBJ1-2; 11 nucleotides line up with TRBD1. Per germline, CDR1 SGDLS and CDR2 YYNGEE. The CDR3 covers 16 residues. J gave up 8 bases and V 3 bases, and 12 bases lay outside the gene matches. This CDR3 reads CASSGRTGGLFEGYTF. CDR3 sequence (DNA): TGTGCCAGCAGCGGACGGACAGGGGGCCTTTTTGAGGGCTACACCTTC.

The chain links TRBV5-1 to TRBJ2-7, with a tentative D call TRBD2 (5 bases). The V end lost 4 bases, the J end lost 0 bases, and 11 bases lay between the germline ends. The CDR3 has 14 amino acids. CDR1 is SGHRS, CDR2 YFSETQ, per germline. The CDR3 DNA reads TGCGCCAGCAGCCCCGGAGGCAGCTCCTACGAGCAGTACTTC. It translates to CASSPGGSSYEQYF.

The chain is built from TRBV5-5 and TRBJ1-4, with 9 nucleotides matching TRBD1. This CDR3 has 15 amino acids. V trimming: 3 bases; J trimming: 5 bases; junction bases outside the gene matches: 5. Germline-derived CDR1 and CDR2 are SGHKS and YYEKEE (reference sequence). Here the CDR3 DNA reads TGTGCCAGCAGCTCGGCCGGGACAGGGAATGAAAAACTGTTTTTT. It encodes CASSSAGTGNEKLFF.

The chain is built from TRBV20-1 and TRBJ1-1, with no clear D. The CDR3 consists of 12 residues. The V gene lost 3 bases and the J gene lost 0 bases, with 5 bases spanning the gap. CDR1 is DFQATT, CDR2 SNEGSKA, per germline (reference sequence). For the CDR3, the DNA is TGCAGTGCTAGTCTCCTGAACACTGAAGCTTTCTTT. It encodes CSASLLNTEAFF.

The rearrangement uses TRBV6-6 and TRBJ2-7; D not resolved. The V gene lost 7 bases and the J gene lost 5 bases, with 9 bases spanning the gap. This CDR3 is built from 11 residues. CDR1 is MNHNY and CDR2 is SVGAGI in the germline V gene (reference sequence). The CDR3 bases are TGTGCCAGCAATTTTCTAGACGAGCAGTACTTC. It translates to CASNFLDEQYF.

The rearrangement links TRBV18 to TRBJ1-3; 7 nucleotides line up with TRBD1. The ends lost 1 base at V and 0 bases at J; junction bases unmatched: 6. The CDR3 is 17 residues long. Germline V gene lookup returns CDR1 KGHSH and CDR2 LQKENI. CDR3 loop: CASSPRSDRVSGNTIYF. The CDR3 DNA sequence: TGTGCCAGCTCACCACGGTCTGACAGGGTCTCTGGAAACACCATATATTTT. The full variable domain, in which reference TRBV18 and TRBJ1-3 provide the parts outside the CDR3, is NAGVMQNPRHLVRRRGQEARLRCSPMKGHSHVYWYRQLPEEGLKFMVYLQKENIIDESGMPKERFSAEFPKEGPSILRIQQVVRGDSAAYFCASSPRSDRVSGNTIYFGEGSWLTVV.

Regarding this clone: This sample also contains other DNA sequences that code for the same CDR3. This chain uses TRBV11-2 with TRBJ2-3; the D is unclear. Germline loops: CDR1 SGHAT, CDR2 FQNNGV. V lost 5 bases and J 6 bases, leaving 6 bases between the germline ends. There are 11 residues in the CDR3. The CDR3 loop reads CASSPRDTQYF. The CDR3 DNA sequence: TGTGCCAGCAGCCCGCGGGATACGCAGTATTTT.

The J gene is TRBJ1-5, the V gene TRBV18, with 8 positions matching TRBD1. The CDR3 length is 19 residues. Looked up from germline, CDR1 is KGHSH and CDR2 is LQKENI. The V segment lost 5 bases and the J segment 3 bases; nucleotides outside the gene matches: 18. The CDR3 region is CASSSTRQGALEYNQPQHF. CDR3 bases: TGTGCCAGCTCATCAACGAGGCAGGGGGCATTAGAATACAATCAGCCCCAGCATTTT.

Notes on this clone: A much more abundant neighbour one base away suggests this may be a read error. V is TRBV29-1 and J is TRBJ2-5; 7 nucleotides line up with TRBD2. The CDR3 spans 14 residues. Germline assignment: CDR1 SQVTM and CDR2 ANQGSEA. With V trimmed by 7 bases and J by 4 bases, 12 bases remained unmatched. The CDR3: CSADQGGSIETQYF. CDR3 coding DNA: TGCAGCGCCGACCAGGGAGGGTCGATAGAGACCCAGTACTTC.

The chain carries TRBV19 and TRBJ1-3; TRBD1 matches at 9 bases. Germline V gene data show CDR1 as LNHDA and CDR2 as SQIVND (reference sequence). Unmatched junction bases numbered 13, after V lost 4 bases and J lost 6 bases. The CDR3 has 17 residues. CDR3 nucleotides: TGTGCCAGTAGTACAACCGGGACAGGGCGGGTTAAAAACACCATATATTTT. Translating gives CASSTTGTGRVKNTIYF.

The V and J genes are TRBV3-1 (or the pseudogene TRBV3-2) and TRBJ1-2; 7 bases agree with TRBD1. CDR1 is LGHDT and CDR2 is YNNKEL in the germline V gene (reference sequence). The length of the CDR3 is 14 residues. With V trimmed by 0 bases and J by 6 bases, 4 bases remained unmatched. CDR3 protein: CASSQDGQANGYTF. CDR3 DNA: TGTGCCAGCAGCCAAGATGGACAGGCGAATGGCTACACCTTC.

The chain employs TRBV29-1 and TRBJ2-3, with D perhaps TRBD2 (5 bases). This CDR3 comprises 13 residues. The V end was cut by 5 bases, the J end by 4 bases, with 13 bases between. CDR1 is SQVTM and CDR2 is ANQGSEA in the germline V gene. The CDR3 spells CSVKASGADTQYF. The DNA for the CDR3 is TGCAGCGTTAAGGCATCCGGGGCAGATACGCAGTATTTT.

This clone appeared a single time. V usage is TRBV19 and J usage is TRBJ2-7; no firm D call. This CDR3 contains 12 residues. From germline, CDR1 is LNHDA and CDR2 SQIVND (reference sequence). Deletions cut 5 bases from V and 7 bases from J, with 12 bases between. The CDR3 bases are TGTGCCAGTAGTCCCTCCGCCGGGGAGCAGTACTTC. Its protein product is CASSPSAGEQYF.

The V gene is TRBV10-3, the J gene TRBJ2-7; a possible D gene is TRBD2 (5 bases). The CDR3 contains 13 residues. Trimming took 0 bases from V and 7 from J, leaving 10 bases between them. In germline, CDR1 is ENHRY, CDR2 SYGVKD. The DNA for the CDR3 is TGTGCCATCAGTGAGTCAGCGGTCAGTGAGCAGTACTTC. It is translated as CAISESAVSEQYF.

The rearrangement joins TRBV28 to TRBJ1-1; 10 nucleotides match TRBD1. The trim removed 5 bases at V and 6 bases at J, leaving 12 bases unmatched. CDR1 and CDR2 from the germline V gene are MDHEN and SYDVKM. The CDR3 loop spans 16 amino acids. CDR3 protein: CASSIYSGTGDSEAFF. The CDR3 DNA sequence: TGTGCCAGCAGTATCTACTCCGGGACAGGGGATTCTGAAGCTTTCTTT.